Listed below are T cell receptor beta chains from one sample, sequenced in a study of T cells in localized non-small cell lung cancer. The table came from immunoSEQ multiplex PCR; TCRdb's copy has only in-frame clones and leaves some out. In the table there are about 2,600 clones, approximately 27% of which are singletons. Here the sequenced sample was lung tumor tissue, taken before any cancer treatment. The receptors here all came from a male donor aged 60 or over with stage II squamous cell lung carcinoma. The CDR3 runs from the conserved cysteine through the conserved F or W. Each record gives: V gene, J gene, CDR3 protein.

TRBV6-8	TRBJ1-2	CAISPGGESYGYTF
TRBV7-6	TRBJ2-7	CASSLAGTEISYEQYF
TRBV6-8	TRBJ1-1	CASSTDRADTEAFF
TRBV9	TRBJ1-4	CASSARQGVNEKLFF
TRBV28	TRBJ1-3	CASSLGPSSGNTIYF
TRBV6-8	TRBJ1-1	CATGDRGNTEAFF
TRBV11-3	TRBJ2-1	CASSLGQRTYNEQFF
TRBV11-3	TRBJ2-7	CASSLREKLTYEQYF
TRBV9	TRBJ2-2	CASRSNLQWAGELFF
TRBV11-3	TRBJ1-3	CASSRLYLGLPGNTIYF
TRBV9	TRBJ1-5	CASSVGGNGGNQPQHF
TRBV19	TRBJ2-7	CASSILSGGAYEQYF
TRBV18	TRBJ2-7	CASSLIADYEQYF
TRBV5-1	TRBJ2-1	CASSLEGLRDNEQFF
TRBV28	TRBJ2-6	CASREQGAGANVLTF
TRBV7-4	TRBJ2-1	CASSLTGLNEQFF
TRBV7-7	TRBJ1-1	CASSSTRQGWNTEAFF
TRBV19	TRBJ2-2	CASIRGQGITGELFF
TRBV11-3	TRBJ1-1	CASSNTLMNTEAFF
TRBV9	TRBJ2-1	CASARDPRAYNEQFF
TRBV11-3	TRBJ1-4	CASRWTGVDEKLFF
TRBV9	TRBJ2-1	CASSVASGGAYNEQFF